These T cell receptor beta chains were read from a single sample in a study of cytomegalovirus exposure and HLA in healthy donors. The table came from immunoSEQ multiplex PCR; TCRdb's copy has only in-frame clones and leaves some out. This table has 170,000 or so clones, approximately 81% appearing once. The specimen was PBMCs. Every receptor here comes from a man aged 18 to 29 in good health and CMV-seropositive. CDR3s include the opening cysteine and the closing phenylalanine or tryptophan. The D gene is left open where the match is weak.

J gene | V gene | D gene | CDR3 protein
TRBJ2-7 | TRBV2 | TRBD2 | CASSSQGAGGSEQYF
TRBJ1-1 | TRBV2 | NA | CASSAGQPDNTEAFF
TRBJ2-2 | TRBV7-8 | TRBD2 | CASSLALGDSGGGGELFF
TRBJ1-2 | TRBV19 | NA | CASSVQGDYGYTF
TRBJ1-6 | TRBV30 | NA | CAWSRDKSSYNSPLHF
TRBJ2-5 | TRBV29-1 | TRBD2 | CSVGSSGVQETQYF
TRBJ2-4 | TRBV6-1 | TRBD2 | CASSDPGTTRNIQYF
TRBJ2-7 | TRBV27 | TRBD1 | CASSPGQAPYEQYF
TRBJ1-1 | TRBV29-1 | NA | CSAGRGTARRNTEAFF
TRBJ1-2 | TRBV7-2 | TRBD1 | CASSPGQVSYGYTF
TRBJ2-2 | TRBV7-8 | TRBD1 | CASSIQGAGELFF
TRBJ1-2 | TRBV9 | TRBD1 | CASSAAGQAVNYGYTF
TRBJ2-1 | TRBV23-1 | TRBD1 | CASSHYRGRVDNEQFF
TRBJ2-1 | TRBV4-1 | NA | CASSLNIRANSYNEQFF